The entry below gives a single TCR beta chain sequence along with its context. Its antigen is not known. This specimen belongs to a study of response to subunit inactivated influenza vaccine. Study-level results: Each seasonal flu vaccination may recruit only limited new T cells, authors suggested.

A single record per CDR3 protein comes from TCRdb applying MiXCR to the RT-PCR reads. The repertoire holds roughly 630,000 distinct CDR3 sequences, approximately 14% seen once, with approximately 7.6% in the top ten. This CDR3 is 12 amino acids long. V was cut by 8 bases and J by 3 bases, with 11 bases left in between. The sequencing here drew on PBMCs from blood, taken around 14 days before vaccination. This TCR was recovered from a man between 45 and 60 years old who received an inactivated influenza vaccine. The chain is built from TRBV12-3 or TRBV12-4 and TRBJ2-7; possible D gene TRBD2, 5 bases. CDR3 in amino acids: CASGERFYEQYF. CDR3 in DNA: TGTGCCAGCGGGGAGCGCTTCTACGAGCAGTACTTC.